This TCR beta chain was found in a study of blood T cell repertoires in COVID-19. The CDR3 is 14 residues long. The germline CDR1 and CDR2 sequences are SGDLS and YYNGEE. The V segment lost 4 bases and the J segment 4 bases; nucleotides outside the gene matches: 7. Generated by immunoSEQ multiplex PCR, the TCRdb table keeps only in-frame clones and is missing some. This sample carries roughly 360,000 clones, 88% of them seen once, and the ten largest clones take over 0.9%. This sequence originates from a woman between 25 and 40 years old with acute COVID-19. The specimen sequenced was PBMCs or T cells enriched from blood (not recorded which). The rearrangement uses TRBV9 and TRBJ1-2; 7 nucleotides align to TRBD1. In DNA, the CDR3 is TGTGCCAGCAGCTCCGGACAGGTTCTCTATGGCTACACCTTC. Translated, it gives CASSSGQVLYGYTF. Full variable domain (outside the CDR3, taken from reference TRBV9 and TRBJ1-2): DSGVTQTPKHLITATGQRVTLRCSPRSGDLSVYWYQQSLDQGLQFLIQYYNGEERAKGNILERFSAQQFPDLHSELNLSSLELGDSALYFCASSSGQVLYGYTFGSGTRLTVV.